This T cell receptor (beta chain) was sequenced during a study of T-cell reconstitution after alpha-beta-depleted transplantation in children. Study-wide points: Surviving recipient T cells and intrathymic progenitors accounted for some patients' high TCRbeta diversity at day 60. It was newly produced T cells that mostly accounted for T-cell counts and diversity one year after transplant. Reportedly, only several hundred clones from non-depleted graft cells drove alpha-beta T-cell counts at about two months.

V dropped 4 bases and J dropped 5; count of bases not matched to a gene: 9. The length of the CDR3 is 15 residues. Germline V lookup: CDR1 MNHEY, CDR2 SVGAGI. Construction of the TCRbeta library involved unique molecular identifiers. TCRdb re-analysed the PCR reads in MiXCR, keeping a single row per CDR3 protein. The sample yields around 240,000 distinct CDR3 sequences, around 7.8% seen once. There are many counts of this clonotype. Its antigen remains unknown. This specimen consisted of PBMCs, mostly from graft donor cells, obtained 180 days after TCRalphabeta/CD19-depleted stem cell transplant. The J gene is TRBJ2-7, the V gene TRBV6-5; 9 bases are a match to TRBD1. The origin of this receptor is a male patient between 5 and 17 years old who had a stem cell transplant for acute lymphoblastic leukemia, so the T cells may come from the graft donor. The CDR3 spells CASSFPGQGTDEQYF. The CDR3 DNA sequence: TGTGCCAGCAGTTTCCCAGGACAGGGGACGGACGAGCAGTACTTC.